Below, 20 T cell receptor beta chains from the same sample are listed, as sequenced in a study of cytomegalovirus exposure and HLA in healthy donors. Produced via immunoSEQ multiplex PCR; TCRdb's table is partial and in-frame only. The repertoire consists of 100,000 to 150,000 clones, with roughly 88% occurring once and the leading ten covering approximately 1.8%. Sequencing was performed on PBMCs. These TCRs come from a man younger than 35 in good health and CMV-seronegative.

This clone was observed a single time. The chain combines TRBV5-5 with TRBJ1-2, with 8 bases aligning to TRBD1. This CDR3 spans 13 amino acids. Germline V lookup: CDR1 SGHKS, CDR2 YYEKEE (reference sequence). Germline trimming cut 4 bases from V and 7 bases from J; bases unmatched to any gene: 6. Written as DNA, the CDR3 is TGTGCCAGCAGCCCTCCAGGGGGCTTTGGCTACACCTTC. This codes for CASSPPGGFGYTF.

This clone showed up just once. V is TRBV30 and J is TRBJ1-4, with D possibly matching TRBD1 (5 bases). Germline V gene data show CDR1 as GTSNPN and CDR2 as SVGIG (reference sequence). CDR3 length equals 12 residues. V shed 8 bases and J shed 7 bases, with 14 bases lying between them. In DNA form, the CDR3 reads TGTGCCAGAAGTCCGGGGGGTGAAAAACTGTTTTTT. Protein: CARSPGGEKLFF.

The CDR3 sequence is CASSLPGTTPQETQYF. The DNA of the CDR3 is TGTGCCAGCAGCTTACCAGGTACCACCCCACAAGAGACCCAGTACTTC. The chain couples TRBV13 to TRBJ2-5, with D hard to call. CDR1 is PRHDT and CDR2 is FYEKMQ in the germline V gene (reference sequence). The length of the CDR3 is 16 residues. V shed 2 bases and J shed 2 bases, with 15 bases lying between them.

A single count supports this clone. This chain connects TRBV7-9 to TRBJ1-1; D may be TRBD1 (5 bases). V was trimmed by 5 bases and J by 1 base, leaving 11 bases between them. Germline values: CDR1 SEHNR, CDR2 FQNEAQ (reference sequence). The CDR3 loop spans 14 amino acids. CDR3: CASSGGQTNTEAFF. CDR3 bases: TGTGCCAGCAGCGGCGGACAAACGAACACTGAAGCTTTCTTT.

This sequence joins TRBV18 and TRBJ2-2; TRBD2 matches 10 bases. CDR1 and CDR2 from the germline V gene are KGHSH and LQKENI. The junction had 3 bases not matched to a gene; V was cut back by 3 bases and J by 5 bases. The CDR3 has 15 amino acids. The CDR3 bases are TGTGCCAGCTCACCTCCGGGACTAGCGACCGGGGAGCTGTTTTTT. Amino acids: CASSPPGLATGELFF.

The CDR3 reads CASSGTSGGRELFF. The CDR3 nucleotides read TGTGCCAGCAGCGGGACTAGCGGGGGCAGGGAGCTGTTTTTT. V usage is TRBV9 and J usage is TRBJ2-2, with 13 bases identical to TRBD2. Germline CDR1 SGDLS, CDR2 YYNGEE. V lost 3 bases and J lost 9; bases outside the gene matches: 2. This CDR3 is built from 14 residues. Full variable domain (outside the CDR3, taken from reference TRBV9 and TRBJ2-2): DSGVTQTPKHLITATGQRVTLRCSPRSGDLSVYWYQQSLDQGLQFLIQYYNGEERAKGNILERFSAQQFPDLHSELNLSSLELGDSALYFCASSGTSGGRELFFGEGSRLTVL.

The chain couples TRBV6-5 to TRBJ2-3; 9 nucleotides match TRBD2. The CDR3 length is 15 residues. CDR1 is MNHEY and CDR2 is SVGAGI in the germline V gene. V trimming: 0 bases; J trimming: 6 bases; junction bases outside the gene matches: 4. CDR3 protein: CASSYSLAGPDTQYF. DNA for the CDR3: TGTGCCAGCAGTTACTCTCTAGCGGGACCGGATACGCAGTATTTT.

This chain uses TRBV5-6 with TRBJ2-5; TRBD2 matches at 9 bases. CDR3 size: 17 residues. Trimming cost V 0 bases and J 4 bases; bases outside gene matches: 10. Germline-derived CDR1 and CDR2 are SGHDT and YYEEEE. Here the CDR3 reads CASSLEGLASRRETQYF. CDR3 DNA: TGTGCCAGCAGCTTGGAGGGACTAGCCTCCCGGAGAGAGACCCAGTACTTC. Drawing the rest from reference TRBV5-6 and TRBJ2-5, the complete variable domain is DAGVTQSPTHLIKTRGQQVTLRCSPKSGHDTVSWYQQALGQGPQFIFQYYEEEERQRGNFPDRFSGHQFPNYSSELNVNALLLGDSALYLCASSLEGLASRRETQYFGPGTRLLVL.

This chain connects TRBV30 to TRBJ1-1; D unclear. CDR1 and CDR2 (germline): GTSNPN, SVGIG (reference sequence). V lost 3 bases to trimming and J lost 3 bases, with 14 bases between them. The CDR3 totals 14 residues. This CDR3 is CAWSDHKLYTEAFF. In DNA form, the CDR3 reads TGTGCCTGGAGCGATCACAAGTTGTACACTGAAGCTTTCTTT.

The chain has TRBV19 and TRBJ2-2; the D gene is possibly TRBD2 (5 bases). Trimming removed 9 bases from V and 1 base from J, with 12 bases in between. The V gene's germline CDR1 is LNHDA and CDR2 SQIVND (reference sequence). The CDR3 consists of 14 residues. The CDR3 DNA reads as TGTGCCAGCACCAAGGGAGTGAACACCGGGGAGCTGTTTTTT. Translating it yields CASTKGVNTGELFF.

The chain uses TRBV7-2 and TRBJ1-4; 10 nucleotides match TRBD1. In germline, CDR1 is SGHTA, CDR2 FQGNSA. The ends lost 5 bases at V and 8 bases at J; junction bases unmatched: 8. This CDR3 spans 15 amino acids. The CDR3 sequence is CASSLRQGAGEKLFF. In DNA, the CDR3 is TGTGCCAGCAGCCTAAGACAGGGGGCTGGAGAAAAACTGTTTTTT.

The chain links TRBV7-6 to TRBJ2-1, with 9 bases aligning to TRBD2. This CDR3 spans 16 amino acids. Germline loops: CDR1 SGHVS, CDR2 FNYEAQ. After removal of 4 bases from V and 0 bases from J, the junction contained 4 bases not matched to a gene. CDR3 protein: CASSWNSGGSYNEQFF. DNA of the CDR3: TGTGCCAGCAGCTGGAATAGCGGGGGCTCCTACAATGAGCAGTTCTTC.

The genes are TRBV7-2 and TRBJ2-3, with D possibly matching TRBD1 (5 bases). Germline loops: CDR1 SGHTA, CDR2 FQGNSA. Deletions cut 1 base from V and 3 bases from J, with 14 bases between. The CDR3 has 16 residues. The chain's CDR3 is CASSLVTASGTDTQYF. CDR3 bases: TGTGCCAGCAGCTTAGTCACAGCCTCAGGGACAGATACGCAGTATTTT.

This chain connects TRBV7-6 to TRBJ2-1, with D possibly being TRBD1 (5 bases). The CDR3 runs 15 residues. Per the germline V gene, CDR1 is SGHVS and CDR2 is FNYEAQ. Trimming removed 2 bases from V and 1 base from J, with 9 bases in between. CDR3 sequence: CASSLIRQSYNEQFF. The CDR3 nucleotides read TGTGCCAGCAGCTTAATCCGACAGTCCTACAATGAGCAGTTCTTC.

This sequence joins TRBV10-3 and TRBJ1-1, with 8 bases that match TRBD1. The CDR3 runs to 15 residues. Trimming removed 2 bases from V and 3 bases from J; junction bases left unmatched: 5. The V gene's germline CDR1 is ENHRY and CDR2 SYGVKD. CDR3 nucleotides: TGTGCCATCAGTGAGCTATTACAGGGGGACACTGAAGCTTTCTTT. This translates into CAISELLQGDTEAFF.

The CDR3 DNA sequence: TGTGCCAGCAGCTCCCCCGGGACAGGGAACACTGAAGCTTTCTTT. Its protein is CASSSPGTGNTEAFF. The chain recombines TRBV7-9 with TRBJ1-1; 8 bases are a match to TRBD1. This CDR3 spans 15 amino acids. Germline CDR1 SEHNR, CDR2 FQNEAQ (reference sequence). J gave up 1 base and V 4 bases, and 5 bases lay outside the gene matches.

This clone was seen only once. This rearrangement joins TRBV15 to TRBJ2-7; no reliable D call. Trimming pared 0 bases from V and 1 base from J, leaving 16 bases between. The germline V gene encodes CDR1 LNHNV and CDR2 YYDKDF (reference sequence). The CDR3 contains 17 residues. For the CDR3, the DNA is TGTGCCACCAGCAGAGATCTAATACGTGACATGTCCTACGAGCAGTACTTC. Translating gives CATSRDLIRDMSYEQYF.

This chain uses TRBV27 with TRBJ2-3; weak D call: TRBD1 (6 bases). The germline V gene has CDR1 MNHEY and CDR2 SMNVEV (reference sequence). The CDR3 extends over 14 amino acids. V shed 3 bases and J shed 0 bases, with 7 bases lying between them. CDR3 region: CASSFQGSTDTQYF. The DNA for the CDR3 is TGTGCCAGCAGTTTCCAGGGGAGCACAGATACGCAGTATTTT.

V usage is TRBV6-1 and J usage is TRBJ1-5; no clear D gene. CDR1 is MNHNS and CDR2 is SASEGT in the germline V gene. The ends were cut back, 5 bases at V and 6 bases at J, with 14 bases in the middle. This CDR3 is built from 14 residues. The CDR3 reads CASSPGFSGQPQHF. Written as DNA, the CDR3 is TGTGCCAGCAGTCCGGGGTTTTCAGGTCAGCCCCAGCATTTT.

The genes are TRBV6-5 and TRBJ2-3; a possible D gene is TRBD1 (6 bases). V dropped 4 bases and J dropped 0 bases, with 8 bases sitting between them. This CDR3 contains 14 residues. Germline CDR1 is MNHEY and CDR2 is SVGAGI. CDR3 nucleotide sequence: TGTGCCAGCAGTTGGCAGGGGAGCACAGATACGCAGTATTTT. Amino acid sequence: CASSWQGSTDTQYF.